This T cell receptor beta chain was documented in a study of glioma-infiltrating T cells after dendritic cell vaccination. In the study overall: Dendritic cells derived from monocytes and pulsed with autologous tumor lysate formed the vaccine.

The immunoSEQ assay amplified TCRB CDR3 from up to about 2 ug DNA. Method: immunoSEQ multiplex PCR; TCRdb's copy keeps in-frame clones and lacks some. The profile shows some 90,000 clones, about 81% of them singletons. Time point defined: after dendritic cell vaccination, including at tumor progression/relapse. No glioblastoma patient carried an isocitrate dehydrogenase mutation. About this clone itself: What it binds is not known.

The CDR3 extends over 14 amino acids. Germline V CDR1 and CDR2: SGHTA, FQGTGA. Unmatched junction bases numbered 6, after V lost 5 bases and J lost 5 bases. Study conclusions and caveats: TCR clonality showed no direct relationship with survival.

The source material was blood, sampled after dendritic cell vaccination. The V call is TRBV7-3, the J call TRBJ1-2, with 9 bases fitting TRBD1. The source of this sequence is a human donor with glioblastoma. The DNA for the CDR3 is TGTGCCAGCAGCCTCGGACAGGGGACATATGGCTACACCTTC. This encodes CASSLGQGTYGYTF.